This TCR beta chain originates from a study of blood T cell repertoires in COVID-19 (TCRdb year 2020). Describing the broader study: Samples covering the acute and convalescent phases of COVID-19 were provided by collaborators in the United States, Italy and Spain. The prospective study material was composed of cDNA or gDNA derived from T cells, B-cell-depleted T cells, or PBMCs. Subjects who had been exposed to COVID-19, were actively infected with it, or had recovered from it provided the deeply sampled blood TCRbeta repertoires that made up the dataset. The repertoires were released in a freely available public database meant as a resource for research on the immune response to SARS-CoV-2. Samples came from the ongoing ImmuneRACE study (first 160 participants) plus 1,254 subjects from 6 global collaborators. Nearly every sample came with metadata listing a de-identified subject ID, COVID-19 status, age in years and sex. HLA class I and class II types, where available, came from metadata supplied by the sample provider rather than from assay-based typing. What the research found in general, with its limitations: Clinical and demographic metadata were provided uncurated, with the amount varying by source and participant.

A note on this clone: Which antigen it targets is not known. Qualities for individual bases were not recorded, and no much larger clone is one base off.

Samples from volunteer blood donors who had recovered from COVID-19 were contributed by a second Seattle source. The collaborating institutions used their own protocols to collect whole blood in K2EDTA tubes. For TCRbeta analysis, collaborator samples were shipped as frozen whole blood, as isolated PBMCs, or as DNA extracted from either sample type. TCRbeta CDR3 regions were amplified from genomic DNA using the immunoSEQ Assay, a bias-controlled multiplex PCR. As for how the authors treated the data: Nucleated cell counts per sample were estimated from amplification of reference gene primers within the assay. To quantify the absolute abundance of each unique TCRbeta CDR3 rearrangement, sequence reads were collapsed and filtered. For each sample, productive Simpson clonality was calculated as the square root of Simpson's diversity index over productive rearrangements. TCRdb carries this immuneACCESS record with in-frame sequences only. Its versions omit some clonotypes, under half of them owing to an unresolved V gene in the studies checked, with the rest unexplained. V, J and clone size are those of that table, while D and trimming were read from the DNA. In this sample the table shows more than 250,000 clones, approximately 87% of which occur a single time. The top ten clonotypes cover about 5% of the sample.

V sheds 7 bases and J sheds 4 bases, leaving 12 bases between their ends. The CDR3, from cysteine to phenylalanine, totals 13 residues. The sequence is cut down to CDR3 DNA, 39 bases in frame from base 1. According to the germline V gene (reference sequence), CDR1 reads LNHDA and CDR2 reads SQIVND. Sample: peripheral blood. The sequence joins TRBV19 to TRBJ2-3; the best D guess is TRBD1, with 7 bases matching. The TCR originated in a man aged 55 to 70 who had recovered from COVID-19. The CDR3 reads as follows: CASTGRGADTQYF. The nucleotide sequence is given as TGTGCCAGTACGGGCAGGGGGGCAGATACGCAGTATTTT.